The 27 T cell receptor beta chains below were found in one sample sequenced in a study of CD8+ T cells in alopecia areata (dated by TCRdb to 2016 to 2019). To prepare the library, the immunoSEQ multiplex PCR assay was applied. RNA was extracted from all samples and reverse transcribed into cDNA, which served as template for TCR sequencing. TCRdb re-hosts the immuneACCESS table, in-frame sequences only. Its copies lack some clones; in the studies checked, an unresolved V gene accounts for under half of them, and the cause for the rest is not known. This sample includes about 110,000 clones, and none of them was observed just once. The ten largest clones take up around a fifth of the sample. Specimen: lesional skin. The receptors were gathered from a C3H/HeJ mouse with alopecia areata. The strain's MHC haplotype is H2-k.

On this clone: Gene names denote mouse genes. The CDR3 goes on 4 residues after the read ends, and that part is filled in from the germline J gene. The J gene is TRBJ2-1, the V gene TRBV13-3; D gene ambiguous. This CDR3 has 15 residues. The germline V gene encodes CDR1 NNHDY and CDR2 SYVADS. V dropped 1 base and J dropped 0 bases, with 8 bases sitting between them. CDR3 bases read: TGTGCCAGCAGTGATCCCTGGCTTAACTATGCT. Protein product: CASSDPWLNYA. Given in full, the CDR3 is CASSDPWLNYAEQFF.

This clone was found a few times. The genes and germline here are from mouse. The read halts 4 residues ahead of the CDR3 end, with the missing end drawn from the germline J gene. The chain links TRBV13-3 to TRBJ2-1; 11 positions agree with TRBD2. The germline V gene encodes CDR1 NNHDY and CDR2 SYVADS. After removal of 4 bases from V and 1 base from J, the junction contained 4 bases not matched to a gene. The CDR3 contains 16 residues. The CDR3 here is CASSWTGGRNYAEQFF. Partial CDR3 DNA: TGTGCCAGCAGTTGGACTGGGGGGCGGAACTATGCT.

Remarks on this clone: Gene names refer to mouse genes. The CDR3 extends 4 residues past the end of the read, so its final part is completed from the germline J gene. This chain joins TRBV19 and TRBJ2-1; D is perhaps TRBD1 (5 bases). Germline loops: CDR1 FNHDT, CDR2 SITEND (reference sequence). The CDR3 is 15 amino acids. V shed 1 base and J shed 0 bases, with 8 bases lying between them. The sequenced CDR3 bases are TGTGCCAGCAGTATAATGACAGATAACTATGCT. Protein sequence: CASSIMTDNYA. The full CDR3 is CASSIMTDNYAEQFF.

Remarks on this clone: Mouse gene names and germline throughout. The read stops 4 residues short of the end of the CDR3; the missing end is completed from the germline J gene. The chain links TRBV14 to TRBJ2-5; D ambiguous. CDR1 SGHDT and CDR2 FRDEAV come from the germline V gene. V lost 0 bases and J lost 3, with 5 bases in between. This CDR3 has 13 residues. The sequenced CDR3 bases are TGTGCCAGCAGTTTCTCACAGCAAGAC. Residues: CASSFSQQD. Given in full, the CDR3 is CASSFSQQDTQYF. Looking up the rest from reference TRBV14 and TRBJ2-5 gives the full variable domain: EAGVTQSPRYAVLQEGQAVSFWCDPISGHDTLYWYQQPRDQGPQLLVYFRDEAVIDNSQLPSDRFSAVRPKGTNSTLKIQSAKQGDTATYLCASSFSQQDTQYFGPGTRLLVL.

As concerns this clone: Gene names and germline refer to mouse. The missing CDR3 end, 4 residues past where the read stops, is filled in from the germline J gene. This rearrangement joins TRBV19 to TRBJ2-1; D perhaps matches TRBD2 (6 bases). The V end was cut by 4 bases, the J end by 4 bases, with 18 bases between. This CDR3 contains 16 residues. Germline lookup yields CDR1 FNHDT and CDR2 SITEND (reference sequence). The sequenced part of the CDR3 DNA is TGTGCCAGCAGTCACCAACCGGGACTCGGATATGCT. Protein product: CASSHQPGLGYA. The entire CDR3 reads CASSHQPGLGYAEQFF.

This clone was seen a few times. One end of the junction varies from germline; a read error may be responsible. The gene names given are mouse names. The sequenced fragment ends 4 residues before the CDR3 boundary, so the rest is inferred from the germline J gene. The chain carries TRBV1 and TRBJ2-2, with a possible D match to TRBD1 (5 bases). Germline lookup yields CDR1 NSQYPW and CDR2 LRSPGD (reference sequence). This CDR3 has 14 amino acids. This CDR3 is CTCSAGRDTGQLYF. Partial CDR3 DNA: TGCACCTGCAGCGCAGGGCGAGACACCGGG.

Turning to this clone: The germline and genes are mouse ones. The read is 4 residues too short to cover the CDR3 end, so that end is filled in from the germline J gene. V usage is TRBV13-1 and J usage is TRBJ2-1, with 10 nucleotides matching TRBD2. V trimming: 2 bases; J trimming: 4 bases; junction bases outside the gene matches: 3. Per germline, CDR1 NSHNY and CDR2 SYGAGN. The CDR3 is made up of 15 amino acids. The part of the CDR3 DNA that was read is TGTGCCAGCAGTGAAAGGACTGGGGGATATGCT. As protein: CASSERTGGYA. The whole CDR3 protein is CASSERTGGYAEQFF.

This clone was detected ten times or more. Germline and genes here are mouse. The read is 4 residues too short to cover the CDR3 end, so that end is filled in from the germline J gene. The chain uses TRBV13-3 and TRBJ2-1, with D perhaps TRBD2 (5 bases). CDR3 length: 13 amino acids. Trimming took 3 bases from V and 4 from J, leaving 8 bases between them. The germline CDR1 and CDR2 sequences are NNHDY and SYVADS. This CDR3 reads CASSVLGYAEQFF. The sequenced CDR3 bases are TGTGCCAGCAGTGTGTTGGGGTATGCT.

Of note for this clone: The genes are named according to mouse. The CDR3 end falls 4 residues outside the read, so it is completed with the germline J gene. The chain recombines TRBV1 with TRBJ2-1, with TRBD1 matching over 11 bases. Germline V gives CDR1 NSQYPW, CDR2 LRSPGD (reference sequence). There are 15 residues in the CDR3. The sequenced CDR3 bases are TGCACCTGCAGTGCCTCCGGGACAGGGGGAACT. As protein: CTCSASGTGGT. The complete CDR3 reads CTCSASGTGGTEQFF. The full variable domain, with the rest looked up from reference TRBV1 and TRBJ2-1, is VTLLEQNPRWRLVPRGQAVNLRCILKNSQYPWMSWYQQDLQKQLQWLFTLRSPGDKEVKSLPGADYLATRVTDTELRLQVANMSQGRTLYCTCSASGTGGTEQFFGPGTRLTVL.

The table lists this clone with a few counts. Gene names and germline match the mouse. The read is 4 residues too short to cover the CDR3 end, so that end is filled in from the germline J gene. The same CDR3 is also encoded by other DNA sequences in this sample. This chain joins TRBV13-2 and TRBJ1-4, with 10 bases aligning to TRBD1. The junction had 2 bases not matched to a gene; V was cut back by 1 base and J by 5 bases. CDR3 length: 15 amino acids. Germline V lookup: CDR1 NNHNN, CDR2 SYGAGS (reference sequence). Incomplete CDR3 DNA: TGTGCCAGCGGTGATAGGGGACAGGGGAACGAA. Residues: CASGDRGQGNE. The full CDR3 is CASGDRGQGNERLFF.

About this clone: Gene names are the mouse ones. The read gets to within 4 residues of the CDR3 end, and the germline J gene fills in the rest. The chain couples TRBV14 to TRBJ2-1; TRBD1 matches at 10 bases. The CDR3 contains 13 residues. Germline V lookup: CDR1 SGHDT, CDR2 FRDEAV. J was trimmed by 5 bases and V by 5 bases; bases with no gene match: 1. CDR3 bases read: TGTGCCAGCAGGGGGACAGGGGATGCT. Translating it yields CASRGTGDA. The CDR3 as a whole reads CASRGTGDAEQFF. The variable domain in full, with the rest retrieved from reference TRBV14 and TRBJ2-1, is EAGVTQSPRYAVLQEGQAVSFWCDPISGHDTLYWYQQPRDQGPQLLVYFRDEAVIDNSQLPSDRFSAVRPKGTNSTLKIQSAKQGDTATYLCASRGTGDAEQFFGPGTRLTVL.

In the case of this clone: Gene names follow the mouse nomenclature. The read terminates 4 residues before the CDR3 end, so the remaining end is supplied by the germline J gene. This sequence joins TRBV1 and TRBJ2-3; TRBD2 aligns across 8 bases. CDR3 length: 17 residues. V shed 3 bases and J 1 base; nucleotides not matched to a gene: 9. From germline, CDR1 is NSQYPW and CDR2 LRSPGD (reference sequence). CDR3 sequence reads: CTCSASLGGEGAETLYF. CDR3 DNA, as far as it was read: TGCACCTGCAGTGCCTCTCTGGGGGGTGAGGGTGCAGAA.

This clone was seen more than once but under ten times. Any gene name here is a mouse gene name. The CDR3 goes on 4 residues after the read ends, and that part is filled in from the germline J gene. This sequence joins TRBV13-1 and TRBJ2-1; 9 positions match TRBD1. The CDR3 has 16 residues. Germline CDR1 and CDR2: NSHNY and SYGAGN. V dropped 4 bases and J dropped 0; count of bases not matched to a gene: 5. The CDR3 spells CASSPTGGYNYAEQFF. The sequenced CDR3 bases are TGTGCCAGCAGTCCGACAGGGGGGTATAACTATGCT.

This clone turned up a few times. Gene labels here are mouse ones. CDR3 amino acids: CASSRDRDAEQFF. The CDR3 bases that were read are TGTGCAAGCAGCCGGGACAGGGATGCT. The chain combines TRBV16 with TRBJ2-1, with 9 bases that match TRBD1. The read falls 4 residues short of the CDR3 end, and the missing part is taken from the germline J gene. The CDR3 length is 13 residues. Germline CDR1 is SGHSA and CDR2 is FRNQAP. The V gene end was trimmed by 5 bases and the J gene end by 5 bases; junction bases not matched to a gene: 1.

For this clone: Mouse gene names and germline throughout. The covered CDR3 bases are TGTGCCAGCAGTGAGAGGGCAGGGAGCCAAGAC. This sequence encodes CASSERAGSQD. Given in full, the CDR3 is CASSERAGSQDTQYF. The chain is built from TRBV13-1 and TRBJ2-5; a possible D gene is TRBD1 (5 bases). The read terminates 4 residues ahead of where the CDR3 ends, so the germline J gene completes it. CDR1 is NSHNY and CDR2 is SYGAGN in the germline V gene. Trimming took 2 bases from V and 2 from J, leaving 12 bases between them. The CDR3 extends over 15 amino acids.

Remarks on this clone: All gene names here are mouse names. The read gets to within 4 residues of the CDR3 end, and the germline J gene fills in the rest. This chain uses TRBV13-2 with TRBJ1-1, with a possible D match to TRBD1 (6 bases). Germline loops: CDR1 NNHNN, CDR2 SYGAGS (reference sequence). The V end was cut by 5 bases, the J end by 4 bases, with 6 bases between. The CDR3 is 11 residues long. CDR3 DNA, as far as it was read: TGTGCCAGCGGACAGGGCACA. This translates into CASGQGT. The full CDR3 is CASGQGTEVFF.

Notes on this clone: The gene names here belong to mouse. Read data end 4 residues before the CDR3 end; the end is taken from the germline J gene. The rearrangement links TRBV19 to TRBJ2-1; 9 bases line up with TRBD1. The germline CDR1 and CDR2 sequences are FNHDT and SITEND (reference sequence). There are 15 residues in the CDR3. The CDR3 is CASSIEGTGYAEQFF. The covered CDR3 bases are TGTGCCAGCAGTATAGAAGGGACAGGGTACGCT. The variable domain in full, with the rest retrieved from reference TRBV19 and TRBJ2-1, is GGIITQTPKFLIGQEGQKLTLKCQQNFNHDTMYWYRQDSGKGLRLIYYSITENDLQKGDLSEGYDASREKKSSFSLTVTSAQKNEMAVFLCASSIEGTGYAEQFFGPGTRLTVL.

This clone was observed a handful of times. TCRdb's protein and the translated DNA diverge at residue 13; the protein reported here is the translation of the DNA. Gene names follow the mouse nomenclature. The read terminates 3 residues before the CDR3 end, so the remaining end is supplied by the germline J gene. The chain links TRBV1 to TRBJ1-3; D unclear. The length of the CDR3 is 16 residues. The V and J ends lost 2 bases and 0 bases respectively, with 11 bases between them. The germline gives CDR1 NSQYPW, CDR2 LRSPGD (reference sequence). Incomplete CDR3 DNA: TGCACCTGCAGTGCAAGCCCCACAGATTCTGGAAATACG. Translation: CTCSASPTDSGNT. The whole CDR3 sequence reads CTCSASPTDSGNTLYF.

As for this clone: Mouse germline and gene names are used. The CDR3 end falls 4 residues outside the read, so it is completed with the germline J gene. This rearrangement joins TRBV17 to TRBJ2-7; TRBD2 is a possible D gene (7 bases). The CDR3 is 14 amino acids. CDR1 and CDR2 (germline): MNHDT, YYDKIL. The CDR3 loop reads CASSRARGGYEQYF. The part of the CDR3 DNA that was read is TGTGCTAGCAGTAGAGCGAGGGGGGGATAT.

In its sample, this clone was seen many times. Mouse germline and gene names are used. The read terminates 4 residues ahead of where the CDR3 ends, so the germline J gene completes it. The V call is TRBV13-3, the J call TRBJ2-3; 10 bases match TRBD2. CDR1 and CDR2 from the germline V gene are NNHDY and SYVADS. V lost 1 base, J lost 3 bases, and 11 bases stayed unmatched. This CDR3 is built from 18 residues. CDR3 residues: CASSDPAGGARGAETLYF. CDR3 bases read: TGTGCCAGCAGTGATCCGGCTGGGGGGGCGCGAGGGGCAGAA.

Details on this clone: These gene names are mouse names. The read terminates 4 residues ahead of where the CDR3 ends, so the germline J gene completes it. The chain combines TRBV1 with TRBJ2-7; 10 bases align to TRBD2. The CDR3 is made up of 15 amino acids. CDR1 and CDR2 (germline): NSQYPW, LRSPGD (reference sequence). The part of the CDR3 DNA that was read is TGCACCTGCAGTGCAGATCTGGGGGGGCTGAAT. It translates to CTCSADLGGLN. The whole CDR3 sequence reads CTCSADLGGLNEQYF.

There are a few counts of this clone. Genes here carry mouse names. The read finishes 4 residues shy of the CDR3 end, and the germline J gene is used to complete it. The rearrangement links TRBV13-1 to TRBJ2-5; 9 positions match TRBD1. The CDR3 extends over 16 amino acids. The germline V gene encodes CDR1 NSHNY and CDR2 SYGAGN. V trimming: 2 bases; J trimming: 1 base; junction bases outside the gene matches: 5. This CDR3 reads CASSDVDRGHQDTQYF. The DNA read from the CDR3 is TGTGCCAGCAGTGACGTGGACAGGGGCCACCAAGAC.

This clone came up a few times. These gene names are mouse names. Partial CDR3 DNA: TGTGCCAGCAGTCAAGGACTGGGGGGGCGTGCAGAA. It specifies CASSQGLGGRAE. The entire CDR3 protein reads CASSQGLGGRAETLYF. The rearrangement links TRBV19 to TRBJ2-3; 13 bases line up with TRBD2. Sequencing ends 4 residues short of the CDR3 end; the germline J gene provides the rest. V shed 4 bases and J 1 base; nucleotides not matched to a gene: 3. The CDR3 has 16 amino acids. CDR1 is FNHDT and CDR2 is SITEND in the germline V gene (reference sequence).

On this clone itself: Sequence at one end of the junction differs from germline and may be a read error. Gene names refer to mouse genes. The CDR3 goes on 4 residues after the read ends, and that part is filled in from the germline J gene. The chain couples TRBV17 to TRBJ2-5, with D perhaps matching TRBD2 (6 bases). The CDR3 spans 15 residues. Looked up from germline, CDR1 is MNHDT and CDR2 is YYDKIL. The covered CDR3 bases are TGTGCTAGCAGTAGATCTGGGGTTAACCAGGAC. Residues: CASSRSGVNQD. The CDR3 reads in full as CASSRSGVNQDTQYF.

Remarks on this clone: Gene labels here are mouse ones. Sequencing ends 4 residues short of the CDR3 end; the germline J gene provides the rest. This rearrangement joins TRBV13-3 to TRBJ2-1; 11 positions match TRBD2. This CDR3 region has 15 residues. The germline gives CDR1 NNHDY, CDR2 SYVADS. V lost 3 bases to trimming and J lost 4 bases; unmatched junction nucleotides: 3. Here the CDR3 reads CASSGRLGGYAEQFF. Partial CDR3 DNA: TGTGCCAGCAGTGGTAGACTGGGGGGGTATGCT.

This clone was recorded a few times. Gene names follow the mouse nomenclature. With the read ending 4 residues before the CDR3 end, the germline J gene is used to fill in that end. This sequence joins TRBV13-3 and TRBJ1-1, with D perhaps matching TRBD1 (6 bases). Trimming left V 6 bases short and J 1 base short, with 13 bases between. Germline CDR1 reads NNHDY; CDR2 reads SYVADS. The length of the CDR3 is 14 residues. CDR3 sequence reads: CASKRGTKNTEVFF. CDR3 DNA (partial): TGTGCCAGCAAGAGGGGGACAAAAAACACA.

The table lists this clone with a few counts. These gene names are mouse names. With the read ending 4 residues before the CDR3 end, the germline J gene is used to fill in that end. This chain links TRBV13-1 with TRBJ1-2, with D uncertain. CDR1 and CDR2 from the germline V gene are NSHNY and SYGAGN. CDR3 size: 13 residues. Trimming left V 0 bases short and J 1 base short, with 4 bases between. This CDR3 reads CASSDDLNSDYTF. The DNA read from the CDR3 is TGTGCCAGCAGTGATGATCTAAACTCC.